This TCR beta chain was observed in a study of cytomegalovirus exposure and HLA in healthy donors. The PCR made use of 60 Vbeta and 13 Jbeta primers. As handled by the study authors: Some 10 million of the about 80 million unique TCR beta chains counted in a later analysis were shared. Using immunoSEQ multiplex PCR, the repertoire was profiled, and TCRdb retains in-frame clones only, with some absent. V and J calls and clone size are given by that table; D and trimming were obtained from the DNA. The table lists about 110,000 clones, 69% of them singletons. This CDR3 has 15 residues. V lost 0 bases and J 6 bases, leaving 10 bases between the germline ends. Germline V CDR1 and CDR2: SGHRS, YFSETQ.

Specimen: PBMCs. This TCR was recovered from a man aged 30 to 45 in good health and CMV-seronegative. The chain employs TRBV5-1 and TRBJ1-6; D perhaps matches TRBD1 (6 bases). This chain's CDR3 is CASSLADRTNSPLHF. As DNA, the CDR3 is TGCGCCAGCAGCTTGGCCGACAGGACTAATTCACCCCTCCACTTT. The whole variable domain, remainder taken from reference TRBV5-1 and TRBJ1-6, is KAGVTQTPRYLIKTRGQQVTLSCSPISGHRSVSWYQQTPGQGLQFLFEYFSETQRNKGNFPGRFSGRQFSNSRSEMNVSTLELGDSALYLCASSLADRTNSPLHFGNGTRLTVT.